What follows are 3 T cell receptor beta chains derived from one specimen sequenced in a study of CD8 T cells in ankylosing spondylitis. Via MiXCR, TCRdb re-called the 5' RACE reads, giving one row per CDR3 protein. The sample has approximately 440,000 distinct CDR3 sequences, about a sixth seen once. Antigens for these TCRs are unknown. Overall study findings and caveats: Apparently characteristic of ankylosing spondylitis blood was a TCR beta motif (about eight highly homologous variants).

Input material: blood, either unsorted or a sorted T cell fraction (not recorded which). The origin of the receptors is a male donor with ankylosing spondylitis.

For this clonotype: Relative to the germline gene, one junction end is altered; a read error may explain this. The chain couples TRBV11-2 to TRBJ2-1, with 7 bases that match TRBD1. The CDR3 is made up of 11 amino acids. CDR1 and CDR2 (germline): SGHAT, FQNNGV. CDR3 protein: CASSFPGQHFF. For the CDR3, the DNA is TGTGCCAGCAGCTTCCCGGGACAGCACTTCTTC.

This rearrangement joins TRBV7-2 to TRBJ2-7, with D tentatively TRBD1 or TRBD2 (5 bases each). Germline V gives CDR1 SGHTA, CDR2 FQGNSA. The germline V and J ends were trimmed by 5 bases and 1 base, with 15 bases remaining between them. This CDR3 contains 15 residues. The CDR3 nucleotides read TGTGCCAGCAGCCGGGGAGAGGGGTTATCCTACGAGCAGTACTTC. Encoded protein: CASSRGEGLSYEQYF.

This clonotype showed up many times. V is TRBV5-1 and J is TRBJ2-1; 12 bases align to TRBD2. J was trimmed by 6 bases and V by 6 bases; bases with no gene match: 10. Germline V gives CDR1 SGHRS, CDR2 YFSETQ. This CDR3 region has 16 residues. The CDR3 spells CASNKAPGLAGNEQFF. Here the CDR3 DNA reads TGCGCCAGCAACAAGGCCCCGGGACTAGCGGGCAATGAGCAGTTCTTC.